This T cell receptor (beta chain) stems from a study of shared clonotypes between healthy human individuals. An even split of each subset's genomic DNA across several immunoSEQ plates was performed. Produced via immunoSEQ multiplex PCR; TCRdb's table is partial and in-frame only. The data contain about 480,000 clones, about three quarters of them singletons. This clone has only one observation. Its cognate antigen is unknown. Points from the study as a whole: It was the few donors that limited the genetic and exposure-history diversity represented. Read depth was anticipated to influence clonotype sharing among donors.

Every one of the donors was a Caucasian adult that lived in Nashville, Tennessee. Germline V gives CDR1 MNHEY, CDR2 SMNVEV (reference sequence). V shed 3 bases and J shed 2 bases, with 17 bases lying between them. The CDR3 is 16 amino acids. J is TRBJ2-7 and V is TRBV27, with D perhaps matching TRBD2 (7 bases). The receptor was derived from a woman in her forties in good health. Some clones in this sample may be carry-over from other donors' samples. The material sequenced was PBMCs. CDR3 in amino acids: CASSLPGGGYPYEQYF. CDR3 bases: TGTGCCAGCAGTTTGCCCGGCGGGGGCTACCCCTACGAGCAGTACTTC.